The 10 T cell receptor beta chains below were found in one sample sequenced in a study of blood T cell repertoires in COVID-19. Repertoires were generated with immunoSEQ multiplex PCR, while TCRdb's copy carries only in-frame clones and drops some. The data contain roughly 130,000 clones, 86% of them singletons. The sequenced sample consisted of PBMCs or T cells enriched from blood (not recorded which). Every receptor here comes from a woman aged 45-59 years who had recovered from COVID-19.

The chain carries TRBV27 and TRBJ2-7, with 9 positions matching TRBD1. The V and J ends lost 2 bases and 7 bases, in that order; junction bases with no gene match: 9. Germline CDR1 MNHEY, CDR2 SMNVEV (reference sequence). This CDR3 is 15 amino acids long. As DNA, the CDR3 is TGTGCCAGCAGTTTACTCACAGGGGGCGCGGGGGAGCAGTACTTC. The encoded protein is CASSLLTGGAGEQYF.

CDR3 in amino acids: CASSDDRGYGYTF. For the CDR3, the DNA is TGTGCCAGCAGCGACGACAGGGGCTATGGCTACACCTTC. This sequence joins TRBV5-4 and TRBJ1-2; 8 bases line up with TRBD1. V lost 4 bases, J lost 4 bases, and 3 bases stayed unmatched. Looked up from germline, CDR1 is SGHNT and CDR2 is YYREEE (reference sequence). CDR3 length: 13 residues. Full variable domain (rest looked up from reference TRBV5-4 and TRBJ1-2): ETGVTQSPTHLIKTRGQQVTLRCSSQSGHNTVSWYQQALGQGPQFIFQYYREEENGRGNFPPRFSGLQFPNYSSELNVNALELDDSALYLCASSDDRGYGYTFGSGTRLTVV.

This chain uses TRBV19 with TRBJ2-2; 9 nucleotides agree with TRBD1. The CDR3 contains 19 residues. V shed 3 bases and J 8 bases; nucleotides not matched to a gene: 19. From germline, CDR1 is LNHDA and CDR2 SQIVND (reference sequence). CDR3 loop: CASSISGDRAPYWAGELFF. Written as DNA, the CDR3 is TGTGCCAGTAGTATTTCCGGGGACAGGGCCCCTTACTGGGCTGGGGAGCTGTTTTTT.

This clone has just a few counts. V gene TRBV5-1 combines with J gene TRBJ1-1; D is possibly TRBD1 (5 bases). Germline lookup yields CDR1 SGHRS and CDR2 YFSETQ. CDR3 size: 14 residues. V dropped 0 bases and J dropped 8 bases, with 14 bases sitting between them. The CDR3: CASSLDGGRGEAFF. CDR3 bases: TGCGCCAGCAGCTTGGACGGGGGGAGAGGGGAAGCTTTCTTT.

Comments on this clone: Different DNA sequences within this sample yield the same CDR3. V and J are TRBV7-2 and TRBJ1-2; TRBD1 agrees at 10 bases. J gave up 4 bases and V 5 bases, and 4 bases lay outside the gene matches. The V gene's germline CDR1 is SGHTA and CDR2 FQGNSA. The CDR3 sequence is 14 residues long. The CDR3, as DNA: TGTGCCAGCAGCCTAGGACAGGGGGGCTATGGCTACACCTTC. This gives the protein CASSLGQGGYGYTF.

This chain uses TRBV5-1 with TRBJ2-7; 8 bases line up with TRBD1. The germline CDR1 and CDR2 sequences are SGHRS and YFSETQ. The CDR3 has 16 amino acids. With V trimmed by 0 bases and J by 5 bases, 10 bases remained unmatched. The CDR3: CASSLVVRGQDDEQYF. The CDR3 DNA reads TGCGCCAGCAGCTTGGTTGTCAGGGGGCAGGATGACGAGCAGTACTTC. The full variable domain, completed using reference TRBV5-1 and TRBJ2-7, is KAGVTQTPRYLIKTRGQQVTLSCSPISGHRSVSWYQQTPGQGLQFLFEYFSETQRNKGNFPGRFSGRQFSNSRSEMNVSTLELGDSALYLCASSLVVRGQDDEQYFGPGTRLTVT.

This clone was counted a single time. J is TRBJ1-3 and V is TRBV6-1; D gene uncertain. There are 16 residues in the CDR3. V was clipped by 0 bases and J by 0 bases, with 9 bases between them. Per germline, CDR1 MNHNS and CDR2 SASEGT. The chain's CDR3 is CASSEASVRSGNTIYF. DNA of the CDR3: TGTGCCAGCAGTGAAGCTTCGGTCCGCTCTGGAAACACCATATATTTT.

The V and J genes are TRBV7-6 and TRBJ2-5; 7 bases match TRBD1. J was trimmed by 4 bases and V by 3 bases; bases with no gene match: 8. This CDR3 contains 15 residues. Germline V gene lookup returns CDR1 SGHVS and CDR2 FNYEAQ. In DNA, the CDR3 is TGTGCCAGCAGCTTGAGACAGGGATTGAGAGAGACCCAGTACTTC. Translated: CASSLRQGLRETQYF.

The V and J genes are TRBV2 and TRBJ1-6; a weak D match, TRBD1 (5 bases). The CDR3 is 13 amino acids. Germline V gene data show CDR1 as SNHLY and CDR2 as FYNNEI. The ends were cut back, 10 bases at V and 9 bases at J, with 16 bases in the middle. The CDR3 here is CATRGGGRSPLHF. CDR3 DNA: TGTGCCACCCGAGGCGGGGGACGTTCACCCCTCCACTTT.

The V gene is TRBV4-1, the J gene TRBJ2-3; D is undetermined. The CDR3 totals 12 residues. The germline V and J ends were trimmed by 1 base and 6 bases, with 5 bases remaining between them. From germline, CDR1 is MGHRA and CDR2 YSYEKL. CDR3 in amino acids: CASSQGPDTQYF. CDR3 DNA sequence: TGCGCCAGCAGCCAAGGTCCGGATACGCAGTATTTT.